Shown below are 22 T cell receptor beta chains from a single sample sequenced in a study of blood T cell repertoires in COVID-19. Only in-frame clones appear in the TCRdb table, and some are missing; sequencing was by immunoSEQ multiplex PCR. The table lists some 250,000 clones, less than 90% of them singletons. Sample: peripheral blood. The source of these receptors is a man in his fifties or sixties with acute or convalescent COVID-19.

This chain links TRBV15 with TRBJ2-3, with TRBD2 matching over 7 bases. CDR1 and CDR2 (germline): LNHNV, YYDKDF (reference sequence). V was clipped by 7 bases and J by 0 bases; unmatched bases: 4. The CDR3 totals 14 residues. The CDR3 sequence is CATTSGVSTDTQYF. Written as DNA, the CDR3 is TGTGCCACCACCAGCGGGGTAAGCACAGATACGCAGTATTTT.

This rearrangement joins TRBV30 to TRBJ1-2; weak D call: TRBD1 (5 bases). Germline V gene data show CDR1 as GTSNPN and CDR2 as SVGIG (reference sequence). The CDR3 contains 14 residues. V was clipped by 4 bases and J by 8 bases, with 20 bases between them. This CDR3 is CAWTIQGHPMGYTF. The CDR3 coding sequence is TGTGCCTGGACCATTCAGGGCCATCCTATGGGCTACACCTTC.

J is TRBJ2-2 and V is TRBV25-1, with 10 bases that match TRBD1. The germline V gene encodes CDR1 MGHDK and CDR2 SYGVNS. The CDR3 loop spans 16 amino acids. V gave up 6 bases and J gave up 5 bases; unmatched junction bases: 9. The CDR3 coding sequence is TGTGCCAGCAGGCCAAGGGTGGACAGGGGGACCGGGGAGCTGTTTTTT. This translates into CASRPRVDRGTGELFF.

The chain joins TRBV3-1 (or the pseudogene TRBV3-2) to TRBJ2-7; 11 bases are shared with TRBD2. The CDR3 consists of 18 residues. Germline values: CDR1 LGHDT, CDR2 YNNKEL (reference sequence). V lost 1 base to trimming and J lost 2 bases; unmatched junction nucleotides: 10. The CDR3 DNA reads as TGTGCCAGCAGCCAAGGATACCTAGCGGGGGGTCGCCCCTACGAGCAGTACTTC. This encodes CASSQGYLAGGRPYEQYF.

This chain joins TRBV6-5 and TRBJ2-1; D not certain. Per the germline V gene, CDR1 is MNHEY and CDR2 is SVGAGI. Deletions cut 7 bases from V and 3 bases from J, with 16 bases between. The CDR3 contains 15 residues. CDR3 DNA: TGTGCCAGCACCGCCGAGGAGTTTCTCTACAATGAGCAGTTCTTC. The encoded protein is CASTAEEFLYNEQFF.

V gene TRBV20-1 combines with J gene TRBJ2-7; 7 nucleotides agree with TRBD1. The CDR3 runs 14 residues. V lost 3 bases to trimming and J lost 2 bases; unmatched junction nucleotides: 7. Germline CDR1 and CDR2: DFQATT and SNEGSKA (reference sequence). CDR3 protein: CSASKGTEPYEQYF. CDR3 in DNA: TGCAGTGCTAGTAAGGGGACAGAGCCCTACGAGCAGTACTTC.

The chain combines TRBV5-1 with TRBJ2-7, with 9 bases lining up with TRBD2. This CDR3 has 15 amino acids. J was trimmed by 1 base and V by 0 bases; bases with no gene match: 2. Germline CDR1 reads SGHRS; CDR2 reads YFSETQ. CDR3 loop: CASSLASGTSYEQYF. In nucleotides, the CDR3 is TGCGCCAGCAGCTTGGCTAGCGGGACGTCCTACGAGCAGTACTTC.

The V call is TRBV10-3, the J call TRBJ1-6, with 9 bases identical to TRBD1. This CDR3 comprises 14 residues. Germline V gives CDR1 ENHRY, CDR2 SYGVKD. V lost 5 bases to trimming and J lost 8 bases; unmatched junction nucleotides: 4. The CDR3 loop reads CAISPGQGDSPLHF. As DNA, the CDR3 is TGTGCCATCAGTCCGGGACAGGGTGATTCACCCCTCCACTTT.

The rearrangement links TRBV19 to TRBJ1-2; tentatively, D is TRBD1 (6 bases). Germline CDR1 LNHDA, CDR2 SQIVND (reference sequence). Trimming pared 5 bases from V and 4 bases from J, leaving 17 bases between. The CDR3 sequence is 15 residues long. The DNA of the CDR3 is TGTGCCAGTAGTGTAAACCAACAGGGAGCCTATGGCTACACCTTC. Translated, it gives CASSVNQQGAYGYTF.

This chain joins TRBV27 and TRBJ1-1; D ambiguous. V shed 0 bases and J shed 0 bases, with 8 bases lying between them. Germline loops: CDR1 MNHEY, CDR2 SMNVEV (reference sequence). This CDR3 has 15 amino acids. The CDR3, as DNA: TGTGCCAGCAGTTTATCGGCGGTACTGAACACTGAAGCTTTCTTT. It yields the protein CASSLSAVLNTEAFF.

This clone was seen only once. Compared with germline, one end of the junction differs, possibly owing to a read error. V and J are TRBV29-1 and TRBJ1-1, with D possibly matching TRBD1 (5 bases). The CDR3 loop spans 12 amino acids. Germline CDR1 is SQVTM and CDR2 is ANQGSEA. The CDR3 DNA is TGCAGCGTTGATGATAAAGGAGGGGAAGATTTCTTT. Translating gives CSVDDKGGEDFF.

This chain connects TRBV5-4 to TRBJ1-4; 10 nucleotides align to TRBD1. CDR3 size: 15 residues. V lost 0 bases to trimming and J lost 6 bases; unmatched junction nucleotides: 2. CDR1 and CDR2 from the germline V gene are SGHNT and YYREEE (reference sequence). The CDR3 region has the DNA TGTGCCAGCAGCTTGGGCGGGACAGGGGATGAAAAACTGTTTTTT. It translates to CASSLGGTGDEKLFF.

The V and J genes are TRBV18 and TRBJ1-6; TRBD1 matches at 7 bases. V was pared by 6 bases and J by 6 bases, with 8 bases of the junction left unmatched. Germline lookup yields CDR1 KGHSH and CDR2 LQKENI. CDR3 length equals 15 residues. The CDR3 loop reads CASSPNRGRNSPLHF. The CDR3 bases are TGTGCCAGCTCGCCGAACAGGGGCCGTAATTCACCCCTCCACTTT.

This chain joins TRBV6-5 and TRBJ2-7; D is perhaps TRBD1 (6 bases). The CDR3 has 11 amino acids. The V and J ends lost 7 bases and 6 bases respectively, with 10 bases between them. CDR1 and CDR2 (germline): MNHEY, SVGAGI. The CDR3 protein is CASTQGGEQYF. In nucleotides, the CDR3 is TGTGCCAGCACTCAAGGGGGCGAGCAGTACTTC.

The CDR3 coding sequence is TGCGCCAGCAGCCAAGAACGCGGGGCAGGCCTAGCCAAAAACATTCAGTACTTC. Its translation: CASSQERGAGLAKNIQYF. This chain uses TRBV4-3 with TRBJ2-4; a possible D gene is TRBD2 (6 bases). The length of the CDR3 is 18 residues. In germline, CDR1 is LGHNA, CDR2 YSLEER. Trimming shortened V by 0 bases and J by 0 bases, and 15 bases separated the two germline ends.

This clone is a singleton in its sample. The V call is TRBV10-3, the J call TRBJ1-6; D is ambiguous. The V end lost 0 bases, the J end lost 10 bases, and 10 bases lay between the germline ends. Germline CDR1 and CDR2: ENHRY and SYGVKD. The CDR3 covers 14 residues. DNA of the CDR3: TGTGCCATCAGTGAGTCGGCCCCCGGGTCACCCCTCCACTTT. Protein sequence: CAISESAPGSPLHF.

This chain connects TRBV27 to TRBJ2-2; 7 bases match TRBD2. Germline-derived CDR1 and CDR2 are MNHEY and SMNVEV (reference sequence). The CDR3 runs to 14 residues. V dropped 6 bases and J dropped 6; count of bases not matched to a gene: 7. CDR3 nucleotides: TGTGCCAGCAGCCGCGCGGGAGAGTCCGGGGAGCTGTTTTTT. This codes for CASSRAGESGELFF.

This chain connects TRBV5-4 to TRBJ1-2, with 8 bases that match TRBD1. The CDR3 loop spans 14 amino acids. Germline V lookup: CDR1 SGHNT, CDR2 YYREEE (reference sequence). V trimming: 5 bases; J trimming: 3 bases; junction bases outside the gene matches: 6. CDR3 sequence reads: CASSGTGNYYGYTF. The CDR3 coding sequence is TGTGCCAGCAGTGGGACAGGAAACTACTATGGCTACACCTTC.

The rearrangement links TRBV28 to TRBJ1-1; no firm D call. V dropped 0 bases and J dropped 2 bases, with 7 bases sitting between them. The CDR3 extends over 14 amino acids. CDR1 and CDR2 from the germline V gene are MDHEN and SYDVKM. CDR3 protein: CASSLWPGNTEAFF. The CDR3 nucleotides read TGTGCCAGCAGTTTATGGCCGGGAAACACTGAAGCTTTCTTT.

V is TRBV5-8 and J is TRBJ1-1; tentative D call: TRBD1 (5 bases). V was pared by 5 bases and J by 1 base, with 9 bases between. Per the germline V gene, CDR1 is SGHTS and CDR2 is YDEGEE. There are 13 residues in the CDR3. The CDR3 spells CASRGHQNTEAFF. DNA for the CDR3: TGTGCCAGCAGAGGACACCAGAACACTGAAGCTTTCTTT.

This clone was recorded a few times. The chain carries TRBV19 and TRBJ1-5; tentative D call: TRBD1 (5 bases). CDR3 length equals 15 residues. Germline-derived CDR1 and CDR2 are LNHDA and SQIVND (reference sequence). The V end lost 6 bases, the J end lost 6 bases, and 18 bases lay between the germline ends. CDR3 in amino acids: CASRSFQGQFQPQHF. The CDR3 nucleotides read TGTGCCAGTAGAAGCTTCCAGGGTCAGTTTCAGCCCCAGCATTTT.

This chain uses TRBV6-5 with TRBJ1-1; 10 bases match TRBD1. The germline CDR1 and CDR2 sequences are MNHEY and SVGAGI. J gave up 3 bases and V 1 base, and 2 bases lay outside the gene matches. There are 15 residues in the CDR3. The CDR3 region has the DNA TGTGCCAGCAGTTACTTCGGGACAGGGGACACTGAAGCTTTCTTT. Its translation is CASSYFGTGDTEAFF.